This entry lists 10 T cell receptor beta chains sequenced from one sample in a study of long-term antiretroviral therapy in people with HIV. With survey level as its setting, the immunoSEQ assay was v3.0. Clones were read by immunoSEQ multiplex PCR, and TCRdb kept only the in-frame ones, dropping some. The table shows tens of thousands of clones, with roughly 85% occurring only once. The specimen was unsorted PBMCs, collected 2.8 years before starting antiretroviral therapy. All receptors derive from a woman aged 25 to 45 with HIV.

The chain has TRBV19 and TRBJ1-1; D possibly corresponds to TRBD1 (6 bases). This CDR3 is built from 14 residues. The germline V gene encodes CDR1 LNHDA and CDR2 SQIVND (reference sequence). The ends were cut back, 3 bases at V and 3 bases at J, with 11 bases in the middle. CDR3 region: CASSMDRRYTEAFF. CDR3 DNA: TGTGCCAGTAGTATGGACAGACGCTACACTGAAGCTTTCTTT.

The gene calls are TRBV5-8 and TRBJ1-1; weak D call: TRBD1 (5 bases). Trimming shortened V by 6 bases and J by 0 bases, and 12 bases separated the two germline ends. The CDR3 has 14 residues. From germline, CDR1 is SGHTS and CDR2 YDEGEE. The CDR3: CASTKGDLNTEAFF. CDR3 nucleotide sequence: TGTGCCAGCACCAAAGGGGATTTGAACACTGAAGCTTTCTTT.

This chain's CDR3 is CASSGDIKTQYF. The CDR3 DNA sequence: TGTGCCAGCAGTGGGGACATAAAGACCCAGTACTTC. The chain uses TRBV2 and TRBJ2-5; D might be TRBD1 (6 bases). There are 12 residues in the CDR3. V lost 4 bases and J 6 bases, leaving 9 bases between the germline ends. Germline CDR1 and CDR2: SNHLY and FYNNEI.

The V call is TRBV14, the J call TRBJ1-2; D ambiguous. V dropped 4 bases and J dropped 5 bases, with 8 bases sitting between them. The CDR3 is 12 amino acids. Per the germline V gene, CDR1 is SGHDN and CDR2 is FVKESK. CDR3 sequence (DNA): TGTGCCAGCAGCCGGGGAGGGTATGGCTACACCTTC. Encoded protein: CASSRGGYGYTF.

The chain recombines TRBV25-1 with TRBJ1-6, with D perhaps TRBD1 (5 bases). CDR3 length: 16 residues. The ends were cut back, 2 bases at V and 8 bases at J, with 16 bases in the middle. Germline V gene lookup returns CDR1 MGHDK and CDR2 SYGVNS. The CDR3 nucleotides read TGTGCCAGCAGTGAAGGTGGCGGCGGGGGGTATTCACCCCTCCACTTT. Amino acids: CASSEGGGGGYSPLHF.

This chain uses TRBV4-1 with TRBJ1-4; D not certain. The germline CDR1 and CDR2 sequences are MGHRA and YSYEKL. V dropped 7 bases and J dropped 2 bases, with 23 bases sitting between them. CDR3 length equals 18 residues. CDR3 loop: CASNPGLGIPSTNEKLFF. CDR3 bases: TGCGCCAGCAACCCGGGGTTAGGTATCCCCTCGACTAATGAAAAACTGTTTTTT.

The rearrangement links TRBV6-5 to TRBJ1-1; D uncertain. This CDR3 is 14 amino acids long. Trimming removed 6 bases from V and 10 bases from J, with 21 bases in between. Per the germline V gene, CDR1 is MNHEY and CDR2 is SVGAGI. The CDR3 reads CASRTLSTTQAAFF. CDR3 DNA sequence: TGTGCCAGCAGGACCTTGAGCACGACGCAGGCAGCTTTCTTT.

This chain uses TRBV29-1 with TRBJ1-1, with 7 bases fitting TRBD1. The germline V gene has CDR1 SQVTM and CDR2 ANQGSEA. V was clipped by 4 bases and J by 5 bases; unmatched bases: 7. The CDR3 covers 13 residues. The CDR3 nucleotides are TGCAGCGTTGCGGCAGGGGGGGGAACTGAAGCTTTCTTT. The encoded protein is CSVAAGGGTEAFF.

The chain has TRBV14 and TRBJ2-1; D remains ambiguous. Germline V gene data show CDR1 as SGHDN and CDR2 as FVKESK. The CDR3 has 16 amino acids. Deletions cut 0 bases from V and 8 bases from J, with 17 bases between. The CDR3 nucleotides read TGTGCCAGCAGCCAAGACGGCCTAATACTTGGAGATGAGCAGTTCTTC. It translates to CASSQDGLILGDEQFF.

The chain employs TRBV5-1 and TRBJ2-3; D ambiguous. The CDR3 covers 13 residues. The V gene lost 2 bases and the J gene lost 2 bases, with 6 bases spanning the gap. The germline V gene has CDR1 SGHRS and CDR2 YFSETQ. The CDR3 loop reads CASSFFHTDTQYF. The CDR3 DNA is TGCGCCAGCAGCTTTTTTCACACAGATACGCAGTATTTT.